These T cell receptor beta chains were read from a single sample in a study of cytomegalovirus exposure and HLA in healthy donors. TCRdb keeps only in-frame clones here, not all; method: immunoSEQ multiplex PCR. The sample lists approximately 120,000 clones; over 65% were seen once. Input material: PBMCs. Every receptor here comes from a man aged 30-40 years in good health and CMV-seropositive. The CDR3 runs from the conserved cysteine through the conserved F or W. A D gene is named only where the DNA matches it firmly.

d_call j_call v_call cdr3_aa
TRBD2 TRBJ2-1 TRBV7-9 CASSPPGLAGYNEQFF
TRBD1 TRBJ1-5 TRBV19 CASRRDRTSNQPQHF
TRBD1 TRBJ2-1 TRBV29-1 CSVESIQGFYNEQFF
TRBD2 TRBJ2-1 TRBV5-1 CASSPGTTQSNEQFF
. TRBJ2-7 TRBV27 CASSLVGSVSYEQYF
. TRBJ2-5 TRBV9 CASSVGALEETQYF
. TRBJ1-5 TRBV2 CASSFFDRNQPQHF
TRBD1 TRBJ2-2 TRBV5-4 CASSKEGTGMDTGELFF
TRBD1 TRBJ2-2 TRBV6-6 CASGTGTTGELFF
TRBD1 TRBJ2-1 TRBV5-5 CASRTPSTGKGEQFF
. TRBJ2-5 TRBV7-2 CASTARVYTQGGETQYF
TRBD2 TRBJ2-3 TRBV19 CASALEGLASTDTQYF
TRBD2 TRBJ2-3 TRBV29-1 CSASGGGGQDTQYF
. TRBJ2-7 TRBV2 CAKRQFSYEQYF
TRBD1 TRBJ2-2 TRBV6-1 CATSGGTGVAGELFF
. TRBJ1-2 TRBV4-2 CASSQAQGNPHGYTF
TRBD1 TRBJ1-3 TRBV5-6 CASSSGTGNSGNTIYF
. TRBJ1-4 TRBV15 CATSRDRGGGNEKLFF
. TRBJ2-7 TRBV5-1 CASSVGLSYEQYF
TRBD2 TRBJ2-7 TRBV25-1 CASSLAELASVQYF
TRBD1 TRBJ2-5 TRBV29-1 CSVARGQGRETQYF
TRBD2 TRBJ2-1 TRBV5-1 CASSSGNSGTNNEQFF
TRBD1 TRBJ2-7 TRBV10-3 CAISKGQGGYEQYF
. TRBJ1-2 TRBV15 CATSRDLTASYGYTF
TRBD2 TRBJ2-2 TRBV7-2 CASSRRDSGDNTGELFF
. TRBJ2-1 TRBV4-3 CASSPWGPLLVGAEQFF
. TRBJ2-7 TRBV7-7 CASSLVPQMIFRPPSYEQYF
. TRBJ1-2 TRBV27 CASSSGPFNYGYTF
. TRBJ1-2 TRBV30 CAWSGSPGVQDGYTF
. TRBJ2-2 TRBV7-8 CASSRRTGVDTGELFF
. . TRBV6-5 CASSQTRYEQYF
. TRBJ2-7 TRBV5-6 CASSSSYEQYF
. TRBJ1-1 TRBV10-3 CAISESQGYTEAFF
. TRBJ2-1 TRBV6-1 CASCTWQANYNEQFF
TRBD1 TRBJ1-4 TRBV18 CASSPGQGERFGTGEKLFF
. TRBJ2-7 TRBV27 CASSFFGGEQYF